A selection of T cell receptor beta chains follows, all from one sample in a study of tumor-infiltrating lymphocytes in localized non-small cell lung cancer. The method was immunoSEQ multiplex PCR; TCRdb's version includes in-frame clones alone and lacks a portion of them. The sample has more than 3,000 clones, around 40% seen once. The sequencing input was uninvolved lung tissue not adjacent to the tumor. All receptors come from a human donor with non-small cell lung cancer. CDR3s include the opening cysteine and the closing phenylalanine or tryptophan. Each record gives: clone size, D gene, V gene, CDR3 length, J gene, CDR3 DNA, CDR3 protein. D genes are given only for firm matches. A clone size is listed for some rows: how often the clone was seen (once, few, many), or a class if it is expanded.

clone size: once; D gene: -; V gene: TRBV18; CDR3 length: 14; J gene: TRBJ2-6; CDR3 DNA: TGTGCCAGCCAAGGCTACTCTGGGGCCAACGTCCTGACTTTC; CDR3 protein: CASQGYSGANVLTF
clone size: few; D gene: TRBD1; V gene: TRBV19; CDR3 length: 15; J gene: TRBJ2-1; CDR3 DNA: TGTGCCAGTAGTACCGGGACAGGTACCTACAATGAGCAGTTCTTC; CDR3 protein: CASSTGTGTYNEQFF
clone size: -; D gene: -; V gene: TRBV14; CDR3 length: 13; J gene: TRBJ2-7; CDR3 DNA: TGTGCCAGCAGCGGGCAGAGGGGCGTCGAGCAGTACTTC; CDR3 protein: CASSGQRGVEQYF
clone size: once; D gene: -; V gene: TRBV5-1; CDR3 length: 18; J gene: TRBJ2-1; CDR3 DNA: TGCGCCAGCGGGGCTCTCCTCCCCCTCGGGTCAAAATACAATGAGCAGTTCTTC; CDR3 protein: CASGALLPLGSKYNEQFF
clone size: medium-sized; D gene: -; V gene: TRBV27; CDR3 length: 17; J gene: TRBJ2-6; CDR3 DNA: TGTGCCAGCAGTTTTTCTTCCGTTTTATCTGGGGCCAACGTCCTGACTTTC; CDR3 protein: CASSFSSVLSGANVLTF
clone size: medium-sized; D gene: -; V gene: TRBV6-5; CDR3 length: 13; J gene: TRBJ1-2; CDR3 DNA: TGTGCCAGCAGTTACCAAGGACGGACCCCTTGGGCGTTC; CDR3 protein: CASSYQGRTPWAF
clone size: few; D gene: TRBD2; V gene: TRBV9; CDR3 length: 16; J gene: TRBJ2-3; CDR3 DNA: TGTGCCAGCAGCGTAGGACTAGCGACGGGCACAGATACGCAGTATTTT; CDR3 protein: CASSVGLATGTDTQYF
clone size: -; D gene: -; V gene: TRBV2; CDR3 length: 17; J gene: TRBJ1-1; CDR3 DNA: TGTGCCAGCAGTGAATTGGTAACAGTCCTCATGAACACTGAAGCTTTCTTT; CDR3 protein: CASSELVTVLMNTEAFF
clone size: few; D gene: TRBD2; V gene: TRBV6-1; CDR3 length: 15; J gene: TRBJ2-2; CDR3 DNA: TGTGCCAGCAGGACGACTAGCGGGGGGATCGGGGAGCTGTTTTTT; CDR3 protein: CASRTTSGGIGELFF
clone size: -; D gene: -; V gene: TRBV6-5; CDR3 length: 12; J gene: TRBJ2-3; CDR3 DNA: TGTGCCAGCAGTTACGTCGGAGATACGCAGTATTTT; CDR3 protein: CASSYVGDTQYF
clone size: -; D gene: TRBD1; V gene: TRBV7-2; CDR3 length: 14; J gene: TRBJ1-4; CDR3 DNA: TGTGCCAGCAGCTTAGTAGGGGGCGGAGGAAAACTGTTTTTT; CDR3 protein: CASSLVGGGGKLFF
clone size: once; D gene: TRBD1; V gene: TRBV30; CDR3 length: 14; J gene: TRBJ2-3; CDR3 DNA: TGTGCCTGGACGGGACAGTACTTCACAGATACGCAGTATTTT; CDR3 protein: CAWTGQYFTDTQYF
clone size: -; D gene: TRBD1; V gene: TRBV5-1; CDR3 length: 16; J gene: TRBJ2-3; CDR3 DNA: TGCGCCAGCAGCTTGGAAACAGGGGAATGGGCAGATACGCAGTATTTT; CDR3 protein: CASSLETGEWADTQYF
clone size: few; D gene: -; V gene: TRBV5-1; CDR3 length: 13; J gene: TRBJ1-4; CDR3 DNA: TGCGCCAGCAGCTTGATTACTAATGAAAAACTGTTTTTT; CDR3 protein: CASSLITNEKLFF
clone size: few; D gene: -; V gene: TRBV28; CDR3 length: 14; J gene: TRBJ2-5; CDR3 DNA: TGTGCCAGCAGCCCCCGCCTGGGGGGAGAGACCCAGTACTTC; CDR3 protein: CASSPRLGGETQYF
clone size: medium-sized; D gene: -; V gene: TRBV11-2; CDR3 length: 15; J gene: TRBJ2-2; CDR3 DNA: TGTGCCAGCAGCTTAGCCGGGGGGCGGGCCGGGGAGCTGTTTTTT; CDR3 protein: CASSLAGGRAGELFF
clone size: few; D gene: -; V gene: TRBV7-2; CDR3 length: 12; J gene: TRBJ1-3; CDR3 DNA: TGTGCCAGCAGCTACACCGGAAACACCATATATTTT; CDR3 protein: CASSYTGNTIYF
clone size: -; D gene: TRBD2; V gene: TRBV5-4; CDR3 length: 15; J gene: TRBJ2-5; CDR3 DNA: TGTGCCAGCAGCTCGTATCTAGCGGGGAAAGAGACCCAGTACTTC; CDR3 protein: CASSSYLAGKETQYF
clone size: -; D gene: TRBD2; V gene: TRBV29-1; CDR3 length: 13; J gene: TRBJ2-7; CDR3 DNA: TGCAGCGTTCGGCTAGCGGGAGTCAGCGAGCAGTACTTC; CDR3 protein: CSVRLAGVSEQYF
clone size: -; D gene: TRBD1; V gene: TRBV13; CDR3 length: 15; J gene: TRBJ1-3; CDR3 DNA: TGTGCCAGCAGCTCCTTCCAGGGGGCTGGAAACACCATATATTTT; CDR3 protein: CASSSFQGAGNTIYF
clone size: -; D gene: -; V gene: TRBV5-4; CDR3 length: 13; J gene: TRBJ2-3; CDR3 DNA: TGTGCCAGCAGCTTGGGACGAGCGGATACGCAGTATTTT; CDR3 protein: CASSLGRADTQYF
clone size: -; D gene: TRBD1; V gene: TRBV4-3; CDR3 length: 15; J gene: TRBJ2-7; CDR3 DNA: TGCGCCAGCAGCCAAGAGGGGACAGCCTTCTACGAGCAGTACTTC; CDR3 protein: CASSQEGTAFYEQYF
clone size: -; D gene: -; V gene: TRBV6-1; CDR3 length: 13; J gene: TRBJ2-5; CDR3 DNA: TGTGCCATCAACACCTGGGGTCGGGAGACCCAGTACTTC; CDR3 protein: CAINTWGRETQYF
clone size: large; D gene: -; V gene: TRBV19; CDR3 length: 15; J gene: TRBJ2-1; CDR3 DNA: TGTGCCAGTAGTATAGTGACGGGCTCACTCAATGAGCAGTTCTTC; CDR3 protein: CASSIVTGSLNEQFF
clone size: few; D gene: TRBD1; V gene: TRBV15; CDR3 length: 16; J gene: TRBJ1-5; CDR3 DNA: TGTGCCACCAGCAAGAAAGGACAGGGTGGTAATCAGCCCCAGCATTTT; CDR3 protein: CATSKKGQGGNQPQHF
clone size: -; D gene: -; V gene: TRBV5-4; CDR3 length: 16; J gene: TRBJ2-5; CDR3 DNA: TGTGCCAGCAGCTTGGGGCCTAAGGACGGTAAAGAGACCCAGTACTTC; CDR3 protein: CASSLGPKDGKETQYF
clone size: -; D gene: -; V gene: TRBV7-2; CDR3 length: 14; J gene: TRBJ2-3; CDR3 DNA: TGTGCCAGCAGCTTAAATCCTAGCGTAGATACGCAGTATTTT; CDR3 protein: CASSLNPSVDTQYF
clone size: -; D gene: -; V gene: TRBV5-4; CDR3 length: 15; J gene: TRBJ2-1; CDR3 DNA: TGTGCCAGCAGCTTGGATTGGGACACTTACAATGAGCAGTTCTTC; CDR3 protein: CASSLDWDTYNEQFF
clone size: medium-sized; D gene: -; V gene: TRBV7-2; CDR3 length: 15; J gene: TRBJ2-3; CDR3 DNA: TGTGCCAGCAGCTTATCCGGGGTTTTCACAGATACGCAGTATTTT; CDR3 protein: CASSLSGVFTDTQYF
clone size: -; D gene: -; V gene: TRBV19; CDR3 length: 13; J gene: TRBJ2-1; CDR3 DNA: TGTGCCAGTAGCTCGGATAGGGGGTTACAGGGGTTCTTC; CDR3 protein: CASSSDRGLQGFF
clone size: medium-sized; D gene: -; V gene: TRBV4-3; CDR3 length: 16; J gene: TRBJ2-5; CDR3 DNA: TGCGCCAGCAGCCAAGAATTATGGGTTGAGGGCGAGACCCAGTACTTC; CDR3 protein: CASSQELWVEGETQYF
clone size: medium-sized; D gene: -; V gene: TRBV9; CDR3 length: 18; J gene: TRBJ2-3; CDR3 DNA: TGTGCCAGCAGCGTGGGGGACAGCACGGGGACTAGCACAGATACGCAGTATTTT; CDR3 protein: CASSVGDSTGTSTDTQYF
clone size: -; D gene: -; V gene: TRBV30; CDR3 length: 14; J gene: TRBJ2-2; CDR3 DNA: TGTGCCTGGAGTGTAGGGGGGAAGGCCGGGGAGCTGTTTTTT; CDR3 protein: CAWSVGGKAGELFF
clone size: few; D gene: -; V gene: TRBV4-1; CDR3 length: 15; J gene: TRBJ2-1; CDR3 DNA: TGCGCCAGCAGCCAAGACGGAACAACCTACAATGAGCAGTTCTTC; CDR3 protein: CASSQDGTTYNEQFF
clone size: -; D gene: -; V gene: TRBV28; CDR3 length: 14; J gene: TRBJ2-7; CDR3 DNA: TGTGCCACGGGGAGTGGGTTTTCGTCCTACGAGCAGTACTTC; CDR3 protein: CATGSGFSSYEQYF
clone size: -; D gene: TRBD2; V gene: TRBV19; CDR3 length: 11; J gene: TRBJ2-1; CDR3 DNA: TGTGCCAGTGGGACTAGGAATGAGCAGTTCTTC; CDR3 protein: CASGTRNEQFF
clone size: few; D gene: -; V gene: TRBV6-5; CDR3 length: 13; J gene: TRBJ2-5; CDR3 DNA: TGTGCCAGCACCGCAATGGGCAAAGAGACCCAGTACTTC; CDR3 protein: CASTAMGKETQYF
clone size: -; D gene: -; V gene: TRBV11-2; CDR3 length: 13; J gene: TRBJ1-1; CDR3 DNA: TGTGCCAGCAGCTTAGATTGGGGGGGGCTAGCTTTCTTT; CDR3 protein: CASSLDWGGLAFF
clone size: medium-sized; D gene: TRBD1; V gene: TRBV7-9; CDR3 length: 14; J gene: TRBJ2-1; CDR3 DNA: TGTGCCAGCAGTTGGACAGGGGGCAATAATGAGCAGTTCTTC; CDR3 protein: CASSWTGGNNEQFF